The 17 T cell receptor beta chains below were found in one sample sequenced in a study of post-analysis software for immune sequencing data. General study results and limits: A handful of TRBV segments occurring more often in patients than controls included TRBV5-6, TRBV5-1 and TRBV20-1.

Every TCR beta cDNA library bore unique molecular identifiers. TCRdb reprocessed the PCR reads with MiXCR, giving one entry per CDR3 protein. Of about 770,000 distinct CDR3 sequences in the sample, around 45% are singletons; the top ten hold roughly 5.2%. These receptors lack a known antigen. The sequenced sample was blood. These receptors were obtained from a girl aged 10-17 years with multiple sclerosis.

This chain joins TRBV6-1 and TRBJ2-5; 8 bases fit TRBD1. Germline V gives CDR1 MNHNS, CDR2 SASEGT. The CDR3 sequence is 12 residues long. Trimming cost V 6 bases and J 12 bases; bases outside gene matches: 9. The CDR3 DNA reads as TGTGCCAGCAGCCCTTCCAGGGGGCAAGAGTACTTC. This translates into CASSPSRGQEYF.

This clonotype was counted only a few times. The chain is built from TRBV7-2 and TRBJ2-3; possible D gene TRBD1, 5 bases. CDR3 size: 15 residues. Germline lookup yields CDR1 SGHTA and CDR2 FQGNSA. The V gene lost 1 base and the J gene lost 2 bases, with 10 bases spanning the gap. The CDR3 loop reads CASSLGSGYTDTQYF. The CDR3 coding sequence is TGTGCCAGCAGCTTAGGGTCAGGGTACACAGATACGCAGTATTTT. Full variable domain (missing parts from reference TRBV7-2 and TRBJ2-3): GAGVSQSPSNKVTEKGKDVELRCDPISGHTALYWYRQSLGQGLEFLIYFQGNSAPDKSGLPSDRFSAERTGGSVSTLTIQRTQQEDSAVYLCASSLGSGYTDTQYFGPGTRLTVL.

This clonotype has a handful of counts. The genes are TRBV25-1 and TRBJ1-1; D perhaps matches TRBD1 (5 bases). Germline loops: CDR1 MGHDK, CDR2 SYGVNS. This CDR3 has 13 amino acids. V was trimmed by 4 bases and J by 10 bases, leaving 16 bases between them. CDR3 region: CASSVGHPKPAFF. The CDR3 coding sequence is TGTGCCAGCAGTGTAGGACACCCAAAGCCAGCTTTCTTT.

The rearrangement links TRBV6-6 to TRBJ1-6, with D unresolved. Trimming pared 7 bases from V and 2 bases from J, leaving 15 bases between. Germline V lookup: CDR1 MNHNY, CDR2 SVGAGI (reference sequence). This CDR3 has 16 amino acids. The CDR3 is CASTQVGVAYNSPLHF. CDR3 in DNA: TGTGCCAGCACCCAAGTCGGGGTCGCCTATAATTCACCCCTCCACTTT.

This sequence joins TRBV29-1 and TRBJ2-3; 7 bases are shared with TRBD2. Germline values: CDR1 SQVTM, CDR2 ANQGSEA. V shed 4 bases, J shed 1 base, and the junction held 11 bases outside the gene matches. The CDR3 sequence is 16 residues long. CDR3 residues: CSVGGGSGIGTDTQYF. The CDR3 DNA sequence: TGCAGCGTTGGTGGGGGGAGCGGGATAGGCACAGATACGCAGTATTTT.

CDR3 bases: TGTGCCAGCAGTCAAACAGGGGGGATCGACGAGCAGTACTTC. Protein product: CASSQTGGIDEQYF. The chain combines TRBV6-5 with TRBJ2-5, with TRBD1 matching over 8 bases. The tail of the sequence fits TRBJ2-7 better, so the J call may be wrong. CDR1 MNHEY and CDR2 SVGAGI come from the germline V gene. This CDR3 region has 14 residues.

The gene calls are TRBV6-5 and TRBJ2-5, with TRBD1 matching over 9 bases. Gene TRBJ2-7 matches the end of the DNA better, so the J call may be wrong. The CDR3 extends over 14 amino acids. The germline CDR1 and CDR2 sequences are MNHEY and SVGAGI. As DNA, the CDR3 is TGTGCCAGCAGTCCCGGGACAGGGAAAAGCGAGCAGTACTTC. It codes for CASSPGTGKSEQYF.

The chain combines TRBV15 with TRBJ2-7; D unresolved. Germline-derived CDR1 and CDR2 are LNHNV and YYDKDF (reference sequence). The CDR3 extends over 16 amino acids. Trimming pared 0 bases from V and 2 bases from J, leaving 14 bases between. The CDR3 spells CATSRDRVQATYEQYF. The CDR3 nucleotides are TGTGCCACCAGCAGAGATCGGGTGCAGGCAACCTACGAGCAGTACTTC.

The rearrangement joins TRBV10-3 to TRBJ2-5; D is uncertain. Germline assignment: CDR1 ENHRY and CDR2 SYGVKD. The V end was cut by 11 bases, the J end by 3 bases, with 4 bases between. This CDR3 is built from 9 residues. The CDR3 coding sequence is TGTGCCTCAGAAGAGACCCAGTACTTC. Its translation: CASEETQYF.

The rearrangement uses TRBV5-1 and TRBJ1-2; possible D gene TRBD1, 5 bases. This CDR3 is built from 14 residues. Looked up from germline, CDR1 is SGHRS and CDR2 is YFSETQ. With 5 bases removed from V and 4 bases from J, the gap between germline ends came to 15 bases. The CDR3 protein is CASRHDGAIYGYTF. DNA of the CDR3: TGCGCCAGCAGACACGACGGGGCTATCTATGGCTACACCTTC.

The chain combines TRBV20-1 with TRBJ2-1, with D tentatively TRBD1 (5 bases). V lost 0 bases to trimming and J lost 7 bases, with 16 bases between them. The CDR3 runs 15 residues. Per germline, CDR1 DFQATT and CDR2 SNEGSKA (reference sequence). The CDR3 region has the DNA TGCAGTGCTAGAGATCCAGGGAAGAAGGAAAATGAGCAGTTCTTC. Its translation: CSARDPGKKENEQFF.

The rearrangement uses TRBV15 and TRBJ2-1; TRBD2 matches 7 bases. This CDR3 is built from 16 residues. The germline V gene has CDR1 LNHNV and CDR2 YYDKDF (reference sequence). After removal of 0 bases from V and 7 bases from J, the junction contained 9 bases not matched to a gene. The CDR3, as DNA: TGTGCCACCAGCAGAGACTTCTCCGGGACTACAAATGAGCAGTTCTTC. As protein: CATSRDFSGTTNEQFF.

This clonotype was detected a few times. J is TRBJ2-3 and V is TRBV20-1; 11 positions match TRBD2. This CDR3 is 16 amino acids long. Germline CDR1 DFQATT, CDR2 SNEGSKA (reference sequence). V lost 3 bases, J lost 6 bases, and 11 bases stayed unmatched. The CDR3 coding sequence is TGCAGTGCTAGTCTAGCGGGAGGCCTTATTCTGGATACGCAGTATTTT. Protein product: CSASLAGGLILDTQYF.

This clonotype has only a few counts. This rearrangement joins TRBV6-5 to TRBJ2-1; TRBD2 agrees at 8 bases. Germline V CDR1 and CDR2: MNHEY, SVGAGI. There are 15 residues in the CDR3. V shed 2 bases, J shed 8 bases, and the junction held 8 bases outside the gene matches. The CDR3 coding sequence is TGTGCCAGCAGTTACAGGGGTAGCGGGATTGATGAGCAGTTCTTC. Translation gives CASSYRGSGIDEQFF.

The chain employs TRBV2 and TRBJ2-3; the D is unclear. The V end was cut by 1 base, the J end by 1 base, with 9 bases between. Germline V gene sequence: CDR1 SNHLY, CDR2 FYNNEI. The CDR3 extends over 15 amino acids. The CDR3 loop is CASSEGRLRTDTQYF. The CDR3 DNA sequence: TGTGCCAGCAGTGAAGGCCGACTGCGCACAGATACGCAGTATTTT.

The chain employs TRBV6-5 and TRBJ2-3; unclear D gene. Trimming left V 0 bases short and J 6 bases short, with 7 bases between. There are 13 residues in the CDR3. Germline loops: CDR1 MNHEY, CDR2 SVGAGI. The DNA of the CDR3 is TGTGCCAGCAGTTACTCGGAGCCCGATACGCAGTATTTT. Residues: CASSYSEPDTQYF.

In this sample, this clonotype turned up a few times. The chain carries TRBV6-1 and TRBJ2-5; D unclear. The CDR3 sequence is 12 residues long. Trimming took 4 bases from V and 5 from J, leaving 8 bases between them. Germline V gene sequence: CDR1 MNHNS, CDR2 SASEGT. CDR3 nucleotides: TGTGCCAGCAGTGGGACCGGGGAGACCCAGTACTTC. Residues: CASSGTGETQYF.